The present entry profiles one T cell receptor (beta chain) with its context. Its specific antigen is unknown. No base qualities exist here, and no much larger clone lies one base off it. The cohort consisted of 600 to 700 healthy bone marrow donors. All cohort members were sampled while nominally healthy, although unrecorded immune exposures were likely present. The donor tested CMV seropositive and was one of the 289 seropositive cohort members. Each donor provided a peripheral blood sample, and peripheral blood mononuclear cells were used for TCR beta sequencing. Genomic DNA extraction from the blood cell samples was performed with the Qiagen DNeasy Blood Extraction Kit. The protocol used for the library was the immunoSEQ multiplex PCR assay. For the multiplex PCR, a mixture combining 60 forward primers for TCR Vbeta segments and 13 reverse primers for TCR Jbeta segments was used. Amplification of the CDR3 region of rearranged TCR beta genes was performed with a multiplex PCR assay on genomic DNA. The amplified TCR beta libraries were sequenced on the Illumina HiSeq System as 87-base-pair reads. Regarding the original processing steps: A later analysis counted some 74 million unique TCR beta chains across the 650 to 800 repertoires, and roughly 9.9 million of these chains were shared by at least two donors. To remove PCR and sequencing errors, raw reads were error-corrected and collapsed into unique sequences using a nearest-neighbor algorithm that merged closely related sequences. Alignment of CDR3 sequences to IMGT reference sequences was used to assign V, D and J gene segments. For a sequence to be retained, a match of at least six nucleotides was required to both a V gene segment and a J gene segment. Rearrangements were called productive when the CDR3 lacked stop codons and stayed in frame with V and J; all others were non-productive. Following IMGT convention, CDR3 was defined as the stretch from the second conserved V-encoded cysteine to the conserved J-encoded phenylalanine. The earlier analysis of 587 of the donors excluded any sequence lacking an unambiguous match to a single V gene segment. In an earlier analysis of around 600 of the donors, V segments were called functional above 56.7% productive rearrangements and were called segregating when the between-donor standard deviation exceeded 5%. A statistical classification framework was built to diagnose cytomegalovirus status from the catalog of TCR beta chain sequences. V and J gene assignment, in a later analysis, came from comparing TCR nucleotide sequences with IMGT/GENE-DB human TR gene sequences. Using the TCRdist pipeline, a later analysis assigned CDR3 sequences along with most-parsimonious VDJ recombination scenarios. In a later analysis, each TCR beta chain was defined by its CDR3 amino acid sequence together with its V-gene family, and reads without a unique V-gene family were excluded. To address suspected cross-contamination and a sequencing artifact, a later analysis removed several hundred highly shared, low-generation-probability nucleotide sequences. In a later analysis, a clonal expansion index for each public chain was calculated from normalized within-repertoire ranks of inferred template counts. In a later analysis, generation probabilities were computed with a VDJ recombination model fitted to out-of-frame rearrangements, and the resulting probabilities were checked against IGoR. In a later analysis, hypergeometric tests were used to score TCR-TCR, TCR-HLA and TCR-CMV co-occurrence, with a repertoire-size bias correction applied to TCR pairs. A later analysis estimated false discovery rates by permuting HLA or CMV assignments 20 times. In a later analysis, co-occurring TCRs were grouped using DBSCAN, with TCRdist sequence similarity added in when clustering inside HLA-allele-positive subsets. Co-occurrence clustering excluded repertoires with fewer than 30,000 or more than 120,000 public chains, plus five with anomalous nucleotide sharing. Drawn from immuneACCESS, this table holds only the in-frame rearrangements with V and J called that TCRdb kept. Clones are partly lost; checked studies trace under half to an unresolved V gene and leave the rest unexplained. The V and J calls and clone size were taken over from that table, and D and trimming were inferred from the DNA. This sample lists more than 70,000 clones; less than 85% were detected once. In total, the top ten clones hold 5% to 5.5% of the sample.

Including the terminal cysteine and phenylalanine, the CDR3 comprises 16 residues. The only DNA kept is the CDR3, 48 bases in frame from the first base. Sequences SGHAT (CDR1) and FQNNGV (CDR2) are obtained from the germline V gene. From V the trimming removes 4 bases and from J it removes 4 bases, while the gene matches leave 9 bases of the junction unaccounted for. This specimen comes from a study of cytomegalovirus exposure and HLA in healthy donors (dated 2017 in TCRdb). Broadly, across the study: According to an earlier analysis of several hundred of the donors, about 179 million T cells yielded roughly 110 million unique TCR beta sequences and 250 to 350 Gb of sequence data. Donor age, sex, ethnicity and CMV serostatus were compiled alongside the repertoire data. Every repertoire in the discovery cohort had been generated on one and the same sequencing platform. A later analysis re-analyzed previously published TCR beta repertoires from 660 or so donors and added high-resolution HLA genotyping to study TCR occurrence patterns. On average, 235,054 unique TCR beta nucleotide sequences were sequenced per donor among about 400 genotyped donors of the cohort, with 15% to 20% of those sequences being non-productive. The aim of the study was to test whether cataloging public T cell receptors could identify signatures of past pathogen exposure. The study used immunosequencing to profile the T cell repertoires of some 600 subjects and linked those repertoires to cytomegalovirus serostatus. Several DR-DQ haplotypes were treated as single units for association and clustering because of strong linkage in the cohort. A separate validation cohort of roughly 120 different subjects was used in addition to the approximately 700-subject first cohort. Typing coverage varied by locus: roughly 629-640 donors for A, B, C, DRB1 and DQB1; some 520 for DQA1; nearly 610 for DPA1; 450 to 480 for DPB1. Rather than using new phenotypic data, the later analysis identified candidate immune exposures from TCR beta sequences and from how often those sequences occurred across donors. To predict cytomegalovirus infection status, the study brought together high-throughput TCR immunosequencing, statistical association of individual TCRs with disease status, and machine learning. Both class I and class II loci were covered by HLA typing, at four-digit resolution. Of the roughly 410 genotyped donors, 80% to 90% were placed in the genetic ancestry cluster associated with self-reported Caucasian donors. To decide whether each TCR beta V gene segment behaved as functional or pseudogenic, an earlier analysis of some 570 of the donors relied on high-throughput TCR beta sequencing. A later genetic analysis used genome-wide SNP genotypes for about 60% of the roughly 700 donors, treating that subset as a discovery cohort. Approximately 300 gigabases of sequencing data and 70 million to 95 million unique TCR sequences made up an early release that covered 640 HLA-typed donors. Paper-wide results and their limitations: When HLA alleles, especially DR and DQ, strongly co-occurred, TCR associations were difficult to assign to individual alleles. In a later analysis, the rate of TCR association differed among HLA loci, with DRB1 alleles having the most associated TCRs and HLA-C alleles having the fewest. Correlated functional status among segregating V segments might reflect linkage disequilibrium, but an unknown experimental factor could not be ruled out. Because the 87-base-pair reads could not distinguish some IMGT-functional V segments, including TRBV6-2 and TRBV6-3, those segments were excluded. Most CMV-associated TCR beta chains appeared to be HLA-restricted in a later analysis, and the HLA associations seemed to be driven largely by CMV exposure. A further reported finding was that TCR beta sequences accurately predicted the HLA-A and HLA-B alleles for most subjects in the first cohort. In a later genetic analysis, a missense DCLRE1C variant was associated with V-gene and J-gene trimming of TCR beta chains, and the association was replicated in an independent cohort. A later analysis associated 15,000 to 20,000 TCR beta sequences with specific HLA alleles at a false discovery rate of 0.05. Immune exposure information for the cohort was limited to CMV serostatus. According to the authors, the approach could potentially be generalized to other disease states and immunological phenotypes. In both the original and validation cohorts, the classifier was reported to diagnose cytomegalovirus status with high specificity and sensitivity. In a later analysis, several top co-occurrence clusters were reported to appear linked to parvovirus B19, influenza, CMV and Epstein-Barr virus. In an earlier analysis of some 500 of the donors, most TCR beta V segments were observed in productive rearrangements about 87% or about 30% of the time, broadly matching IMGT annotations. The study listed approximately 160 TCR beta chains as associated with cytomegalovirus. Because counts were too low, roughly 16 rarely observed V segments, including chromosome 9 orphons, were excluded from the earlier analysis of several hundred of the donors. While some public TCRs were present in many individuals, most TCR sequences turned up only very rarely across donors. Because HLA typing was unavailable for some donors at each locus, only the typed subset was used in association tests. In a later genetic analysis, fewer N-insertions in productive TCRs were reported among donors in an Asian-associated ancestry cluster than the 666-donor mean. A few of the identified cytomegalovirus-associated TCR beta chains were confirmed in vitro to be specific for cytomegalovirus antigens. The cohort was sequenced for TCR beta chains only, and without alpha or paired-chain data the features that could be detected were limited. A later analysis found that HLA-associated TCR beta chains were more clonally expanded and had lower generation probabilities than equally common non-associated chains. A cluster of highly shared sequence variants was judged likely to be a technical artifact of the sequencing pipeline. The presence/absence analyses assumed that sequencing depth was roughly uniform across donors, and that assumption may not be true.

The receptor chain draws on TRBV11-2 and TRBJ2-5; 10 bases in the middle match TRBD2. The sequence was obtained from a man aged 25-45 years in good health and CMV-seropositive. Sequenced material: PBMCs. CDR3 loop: CASSWSIAGGIETQYF. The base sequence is TGTGCCAGCAGCTGGTCAATAGCGGGGGGCATAGAGACCCAGTACTTC.